These 4 T cell receptor beta chains came from one sample sequenced in a study of blood T cell repertoires in COVID-19. Here immunoSEQ multiplex PCR was the method, and the copy in TCRdb shows in-frame clones only, minus some. The sample lists around 130,000 clones, over 80% occurring once. The specimen sequenced was PBMCs or T cells enriched from blood (not recorded which). Receptors originate from a man aged 30 to 45 who had recovered from COVID-19.

In this sample, this clone turned up a few times. V and J are TRBV5-5 and TRBJ1-1; no reliable D call. CDR1 and CDR2 from the germline V gene are SGHKS and YYEKEE (reference sequence). CDR3 size: 12 residues. The germline V and J ends were trimmed by 2 bases and 4 bases, with 6 bases remaining between them. CDR3 nucleotides: TGTGCCAGCAGCTTTTCTCTCACTGAAGCTTTCTTT. This encodes CASSFSLTEAFF.

The chain couples TRBV5-1 to TRBJ2-1, with 16 bases lining up with TRBD2. Trimming took 4 bases from V and 8 from J; bases not matched to a gene: 6. The CDR3 extends over 16 amino acids. Germline V gene data show CDR1 as SGHRS and CDR2 as YFSETQ. The CDR3: CASSTGTSGGADEQFF. The CDR3 DNA follows: TGCGCCAGCAGCACCGGGACTAGCGGGGGGGCTGATGAGCAGTTCTTC.

The chain uses TRBV24-1 and TRBJ2-4; D ambiguous. The CDR3 totals 15 residues. Trimming left V 3 bases short and J 8 bases short, with 16 bases between. In germline, CDR1 is KGHDR, CDR2 SFDVKD. This chain's CDR3 is CATSDHRPTTDIQYF. DNA of the CDR3: TGTGCCACCAGTGATCACAGACCTACAACGGACATTCAGTACTTC.

The chain carries TRBV11-2 and TRBJ2-3; TRBD1 aligns across 11 bases. Germline values: CDR1 SGHAT, CDR2 FQNNGV. The CDR3 contains 15 residues. The junction had 4 bases not matched to a gene; V was cut back by 1 base and J by 7 bases. CDR3 protein: CASSLGTGGIYTQYF. The DNA for the CDR3 is TGTGCCAGCAGCTTAGGGACAGGGGGCATATATACGCAGTATTTT.